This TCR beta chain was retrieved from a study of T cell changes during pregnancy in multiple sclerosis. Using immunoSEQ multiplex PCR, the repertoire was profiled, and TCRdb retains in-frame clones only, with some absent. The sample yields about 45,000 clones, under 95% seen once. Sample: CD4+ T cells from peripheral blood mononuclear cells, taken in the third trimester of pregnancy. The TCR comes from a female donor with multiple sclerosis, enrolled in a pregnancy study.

This CDR3 is CASSLKLRGQNTGELFF. CDR3 nucleotide sequence: TGTGCCAGCAGTTTGAAGTTGCGAGGCCAGAACACCGGGGAGCTGTTTTTT. The chain couples TRBV27 to TRBJ2-2; D not certain. Germline CDR1 MNHEY, CDR2 SMNVEV (reference sequence). This CDR3 has 17 residues. V dropped 3 bases and J dropped 1 base, with 15 bases sitting between them.